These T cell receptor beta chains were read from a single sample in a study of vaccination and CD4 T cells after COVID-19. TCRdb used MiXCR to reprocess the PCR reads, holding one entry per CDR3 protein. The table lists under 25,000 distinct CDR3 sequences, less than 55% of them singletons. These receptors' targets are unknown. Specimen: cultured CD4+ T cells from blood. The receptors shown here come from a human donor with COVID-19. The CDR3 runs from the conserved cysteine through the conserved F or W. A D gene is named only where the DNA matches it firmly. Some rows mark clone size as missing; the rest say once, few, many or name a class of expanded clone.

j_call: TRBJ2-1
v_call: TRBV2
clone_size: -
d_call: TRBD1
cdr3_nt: TGTGCCAGCAGAAACGACAGGGGGACCTACAATGAGCAGTTCTTC
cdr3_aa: CASRNDRGTYNEQFF

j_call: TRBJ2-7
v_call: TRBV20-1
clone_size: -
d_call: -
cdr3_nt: TGCAGTGCTAGAGAGGTGGGGGCCACCTACGAGCAGTACTTC
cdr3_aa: CSAREVGATYEQYF

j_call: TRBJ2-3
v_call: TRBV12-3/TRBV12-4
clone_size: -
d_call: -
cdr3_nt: TGTGCCAGCAGTTTCGACAGCCTCGGAGATACGCAGTATTTT
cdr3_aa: CASSFDSLGDTQYF

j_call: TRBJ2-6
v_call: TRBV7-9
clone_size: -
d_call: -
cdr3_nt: TGTGCCAGCAGCTTAGGGGGGCTGGGACTGGTCTCTGGGGCCAACGTCCTGACTTTC
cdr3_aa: CASSLGGLGLVSGANVLTF

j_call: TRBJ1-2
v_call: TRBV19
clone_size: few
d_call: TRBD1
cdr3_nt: TGTGCCAGTAGGACAGGGGTAGGTAACTATGGCTACACCTTC
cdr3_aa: CASRTGVGNYGYTF

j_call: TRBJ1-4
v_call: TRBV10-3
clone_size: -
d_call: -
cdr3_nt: TGTGCCATCAGTCCCTCGGCGGGTGAAAAACTGTTTTTT
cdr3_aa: CAISPSAGEKLFF

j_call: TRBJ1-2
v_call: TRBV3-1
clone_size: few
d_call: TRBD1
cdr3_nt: TGTGCCAGCAGCCAACCCGGGACAGGGACTAACTATGGCTACACCTTC
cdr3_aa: CASSQPGTGTNYGYTF

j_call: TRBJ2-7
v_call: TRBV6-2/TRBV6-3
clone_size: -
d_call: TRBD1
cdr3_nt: TGTGCCAGCAGACGGGACAGGGGGCCGTACGAGCAGTACTTC
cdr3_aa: CASRRDRGPYEQYF

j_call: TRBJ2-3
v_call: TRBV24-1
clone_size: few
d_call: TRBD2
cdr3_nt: TGTGCCACCAGTGATACTAGCGGGAGCGATACGCAGTATTTT
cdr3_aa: CATSDTSGSDTQYF

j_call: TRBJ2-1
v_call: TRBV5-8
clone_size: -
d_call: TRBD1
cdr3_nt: TGTGCCAGCAGCCTCCCCGACAGGGGCTACAATGAGCAGTTCTTC
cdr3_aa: CASSLPDRGYNEQFF

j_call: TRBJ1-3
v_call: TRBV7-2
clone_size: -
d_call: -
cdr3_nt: TGTGCCAGCAGCTTAGATGGGGTACACTCTGGAAACACCATATATTTT
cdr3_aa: CASSLDGVHSGNTIYF

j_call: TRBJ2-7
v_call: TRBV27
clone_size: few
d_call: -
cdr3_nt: TGTGCCAGCAGTCGCCTCCCGCAGGGGTACACCTACGAGCAGTACTTC
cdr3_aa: CASSRLPQGYTYEQYF

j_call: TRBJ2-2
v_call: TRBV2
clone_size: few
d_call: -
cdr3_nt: TGTGCCAGCAGTGAATGGACTCGCGGCGACACCGGGGAGCTGTTTTTT
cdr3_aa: CASSEWTRGDTGELFF

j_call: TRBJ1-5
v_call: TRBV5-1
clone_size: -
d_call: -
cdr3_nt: TGCGCCAGCAGCTTGGGGGGCGGCAATCAGCCCCAGCATTTT
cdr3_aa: CASSLGGGNQPQHF